The clone carrying this T cell receptor (beta chain) showed up just a few times. A sample-barcoded 5' primer and a J-beta primer mix were used in a second PCR of about 7 to 12 cycles. TCRdb redid the calling of the 5' RACE reads with MiXCR, one entry per CDR3 protein. The sample shows 980,000 or so distinct CDR3 sequences, around 48% of them seen only once. The CDR3 extends over 14 amino acids. V dropped 5 bases and J dropped 13 bases, with 21 bases sitting between them. Germline-derived CDR1 and CDR2 are SGHAT and FQNNGV. This sample was included in a study of blood T cells in healthy people across ages.

Input material: blood. The genes are TRBV11-2 and TRBJ2-4; D may be TRBD1 or TRBD2 (5 bases each). This TCR was sampled from a man in his thirties or forties in good health. The CDR3: CASSPGWGSDSQYF. Here the CDR3 DNA reads TGTGCCAGCAGCCCAGGATGGGGGAGTGACAGCCAGTACTTC.